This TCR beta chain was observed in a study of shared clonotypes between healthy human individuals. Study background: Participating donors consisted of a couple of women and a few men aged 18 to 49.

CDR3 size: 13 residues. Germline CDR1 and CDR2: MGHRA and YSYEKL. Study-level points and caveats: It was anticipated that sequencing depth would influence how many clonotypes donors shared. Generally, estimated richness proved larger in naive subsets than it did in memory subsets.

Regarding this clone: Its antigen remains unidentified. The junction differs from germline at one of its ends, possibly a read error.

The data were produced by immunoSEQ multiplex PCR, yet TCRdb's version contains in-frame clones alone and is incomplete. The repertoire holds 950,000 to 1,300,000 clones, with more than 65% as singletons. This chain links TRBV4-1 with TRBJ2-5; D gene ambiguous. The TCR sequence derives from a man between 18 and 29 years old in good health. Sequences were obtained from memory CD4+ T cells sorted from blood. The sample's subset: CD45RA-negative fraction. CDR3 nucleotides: TGCGCCAGCAGTCAAGATCTTCGAGAGACCCAGTACTTC. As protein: CASSQDLRETQYF.